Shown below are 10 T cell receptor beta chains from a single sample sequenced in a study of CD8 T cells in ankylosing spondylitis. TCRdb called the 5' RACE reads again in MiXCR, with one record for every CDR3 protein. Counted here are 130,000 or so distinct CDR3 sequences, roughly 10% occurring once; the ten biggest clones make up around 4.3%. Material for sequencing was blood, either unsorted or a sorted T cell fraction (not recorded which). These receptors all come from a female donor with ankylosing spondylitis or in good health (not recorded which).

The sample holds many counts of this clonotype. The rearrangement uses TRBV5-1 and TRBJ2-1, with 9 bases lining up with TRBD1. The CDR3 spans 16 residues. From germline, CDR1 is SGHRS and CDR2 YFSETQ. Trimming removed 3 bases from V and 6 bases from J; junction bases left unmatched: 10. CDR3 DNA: TGCGCCAGCAGCTCCTCGACAAGGACAGGGGCCAATGAGCAGTTCTTC. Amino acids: CASSSSTRTGANEQFF.

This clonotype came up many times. CDR3: CASSSISGYNQPQHF. In DNA form, the CDR3 reads TGTGCCAGCAGTTCAATCTCTGGATACAATCAGCCCCAGCATTTT. The rearrangement uses TRBV12-3 or TRBV12-4 and TRBJ1-5; no clear D gene. V was trimmed by 4 bases and J by 3 bases, leaving 13 bases between them. This CDR3 contains 15 residues.

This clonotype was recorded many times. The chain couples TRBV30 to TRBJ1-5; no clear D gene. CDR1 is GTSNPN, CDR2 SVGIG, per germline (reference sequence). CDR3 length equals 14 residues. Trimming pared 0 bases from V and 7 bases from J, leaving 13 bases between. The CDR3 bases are TGTGCCTGGAGTGTACGAGGGATAGGGCAGCCCCAGCATTTT. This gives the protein CAWSVRGIGQPQHF.

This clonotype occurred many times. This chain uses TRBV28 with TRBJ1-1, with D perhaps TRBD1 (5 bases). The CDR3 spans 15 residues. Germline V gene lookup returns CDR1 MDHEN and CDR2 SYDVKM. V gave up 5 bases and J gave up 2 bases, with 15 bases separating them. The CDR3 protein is CASSLGGSENTEAFF. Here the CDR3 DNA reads TGTGCCAGCAGTCTCGGGGGAAGCGAAAACACTGAAGCTTTCTTT. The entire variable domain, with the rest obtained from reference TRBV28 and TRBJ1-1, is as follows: DVKVTQSSRYLVKRTGEKVFLECVQDMDHENMFWYRQDPGLGLRLIYFSYDVKMKEKGDIPEGYSVSREKKERFSLILESASTNQTSMYLCASSLGGSENTEAFFGQGTRLTVV.

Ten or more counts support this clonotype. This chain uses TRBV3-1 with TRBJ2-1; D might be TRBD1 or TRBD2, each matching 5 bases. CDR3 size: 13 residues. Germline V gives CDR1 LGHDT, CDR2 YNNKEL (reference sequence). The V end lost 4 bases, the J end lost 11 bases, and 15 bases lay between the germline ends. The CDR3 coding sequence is TGTGCCAGCAGCCCGGGACGCCATGTTAAGCAGTTCTTC. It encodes CASSPGRHVKQFF.

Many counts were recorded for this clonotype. CDR3 residues: CSALGQMNTEAFF. As DNA, the CDR3 is TGCAGTGCCCTTGGACAGATGAACACTGAAGCTTTCTTT. The chain links TRBV20-1 to TRBJ1-1; possibly TRBD1 for D (6 bases). The germline V and J ends were trimmed by 6 bases and 0 bases, with 11 bases remaining between them. The germline V gene encodes CDR1 DFQATT and CDR2 SNEGSKA (reference sequence). The CDR3 totals 13 residues.

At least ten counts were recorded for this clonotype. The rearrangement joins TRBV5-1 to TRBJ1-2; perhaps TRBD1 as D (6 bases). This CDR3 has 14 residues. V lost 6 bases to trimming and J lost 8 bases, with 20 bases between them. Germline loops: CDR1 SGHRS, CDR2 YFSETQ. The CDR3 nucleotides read TGCGCCAGCACCTTCAAGGGGGGAGGCGGAGGCTACACCTTC. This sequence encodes CASTFKGGGGGYTF.

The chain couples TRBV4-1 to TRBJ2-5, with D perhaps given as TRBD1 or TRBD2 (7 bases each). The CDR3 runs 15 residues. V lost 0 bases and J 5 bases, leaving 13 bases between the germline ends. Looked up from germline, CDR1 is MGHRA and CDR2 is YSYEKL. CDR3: CASSQEAGQSETQYF. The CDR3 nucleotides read TGCGCCAGCAGCCAAGAAGCGGGACAGTCGGAGACCCAGTACTTC.

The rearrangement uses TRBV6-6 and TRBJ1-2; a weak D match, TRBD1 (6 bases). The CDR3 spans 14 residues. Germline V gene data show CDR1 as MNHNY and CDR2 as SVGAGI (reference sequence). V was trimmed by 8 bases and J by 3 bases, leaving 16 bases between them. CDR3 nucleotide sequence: TGTGCCAGCTCGCCTGGGACAACACACTATGGCTACACCTTC. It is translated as CASSPGTTHYGYTF.

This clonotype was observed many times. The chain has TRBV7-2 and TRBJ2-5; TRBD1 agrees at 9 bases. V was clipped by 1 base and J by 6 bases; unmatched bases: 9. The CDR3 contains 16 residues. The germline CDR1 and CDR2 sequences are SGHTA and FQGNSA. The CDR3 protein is CASSLDSGQGEKTQYF. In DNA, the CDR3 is TGTGCCAGCAGCTTAGACTCGGGACAGGGCGAAAAGACCCAGTACTTC.